This T cell receptor (beta chain) stems from a study of PD-L1 blockade in urothelial cancer. Study-wide background: Blood drawn 3 weeks (second dose) and 6 weeks after treatment start was analyzed.

Spiking of synthetic TCR analog templates was performed in each PCR. Sequenced by immunoSEQ multiplex PCR; TCRdb stores in-frame clones only, minus some. The table records 45,000 to 60,000 clones, approximately 85% of them present only once. Noted time point: pretreatment peripheral blood. The input for sequencing was PBMCs, taken around atezolizumab (anti-PD-L1) treatment. The receptor was derived from a man aged 65 to 85 with urothelial cancer.

The CDR3 region has the DNA TGTGCCAGCAGCGTAGGAGCGCCCGGGGAGCTGTTTTTT. It encodes CASSVGAPGELFF. The genes are TRBV9 and TRBJ2-2, with D unclear. The CDR3 covers 13 residues. Trimming removed 0 bases from V and 6 bases from J, with 6 bases in between. Germline V lookup: CDR1 SGDLS, CDR2 YYNGEE.